The entry below gives a single TCR beta chain sequence along with its context. The antigen is undetermined. The record originates from a study of shared clonotypes between healthy human individuals. Study results and limitations: Estimated richness values were generally larger in naive subsets than in memory subsets.

The CDR3 is 13 amino acids. From germline, CDR1 is SGHRS and CDR2 YFSETQ. Trimming removed 7 bases at V and 4 bases at J, with 14 bases between. Clones were read by immunoSEQ multiplex PCR, and TCRdb kept only the in-frame ones, dropping some. The sample includes about 380,000 clones, around 96% seen only once; the top ten take around 0.29%. The gene calls are TRBV5-1 and TRBJ1-2, with D unclear. The sample was memory CD8+ T cells sorted from blood. The subset: CD45RO+ cells pooled with CCR7-negative TemRA cells. This TCR was sampled from a man younger than 45 in good health. The CDR3 reads CASSFNPLYGYTF. The CDR3 region has the DNA TGCGCCAGCTCCTTTAACCCACTCTATGGCTACACCTTC.